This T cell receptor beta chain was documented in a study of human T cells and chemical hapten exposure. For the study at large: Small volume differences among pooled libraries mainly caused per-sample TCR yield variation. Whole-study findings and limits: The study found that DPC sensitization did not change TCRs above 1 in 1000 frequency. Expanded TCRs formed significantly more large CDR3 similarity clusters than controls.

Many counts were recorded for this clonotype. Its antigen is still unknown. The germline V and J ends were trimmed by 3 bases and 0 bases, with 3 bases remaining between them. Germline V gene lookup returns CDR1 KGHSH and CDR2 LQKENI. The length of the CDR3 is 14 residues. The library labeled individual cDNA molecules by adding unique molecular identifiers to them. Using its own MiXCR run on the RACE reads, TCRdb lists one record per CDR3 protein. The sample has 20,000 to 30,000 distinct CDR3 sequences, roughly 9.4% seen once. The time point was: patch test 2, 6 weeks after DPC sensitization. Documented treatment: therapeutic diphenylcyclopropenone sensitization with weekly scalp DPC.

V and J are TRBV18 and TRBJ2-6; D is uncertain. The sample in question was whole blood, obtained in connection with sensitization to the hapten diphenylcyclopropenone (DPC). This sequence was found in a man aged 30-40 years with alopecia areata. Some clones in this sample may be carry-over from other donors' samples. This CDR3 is CASSPNSGANVLTF. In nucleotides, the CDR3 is TGTGCCAGCTCACCTAACTCTGGGGCCAACGTCCTGACTTTC.